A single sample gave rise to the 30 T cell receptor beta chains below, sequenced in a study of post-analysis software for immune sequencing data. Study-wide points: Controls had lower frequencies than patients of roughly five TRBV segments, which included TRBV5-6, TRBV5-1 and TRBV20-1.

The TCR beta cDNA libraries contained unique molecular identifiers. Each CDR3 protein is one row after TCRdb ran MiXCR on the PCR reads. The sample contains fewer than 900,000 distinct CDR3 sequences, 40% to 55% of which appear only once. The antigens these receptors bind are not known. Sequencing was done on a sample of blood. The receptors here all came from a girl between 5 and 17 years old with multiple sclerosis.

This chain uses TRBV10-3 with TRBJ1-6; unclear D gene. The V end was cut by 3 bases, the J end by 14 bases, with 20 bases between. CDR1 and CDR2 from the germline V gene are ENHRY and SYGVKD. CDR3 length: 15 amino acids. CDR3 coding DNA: TGTGCCATCAGTGAAATGGACCTCAGGACCGGTACCCTCCACTTT. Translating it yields CAISEMDLRTGTLHF.

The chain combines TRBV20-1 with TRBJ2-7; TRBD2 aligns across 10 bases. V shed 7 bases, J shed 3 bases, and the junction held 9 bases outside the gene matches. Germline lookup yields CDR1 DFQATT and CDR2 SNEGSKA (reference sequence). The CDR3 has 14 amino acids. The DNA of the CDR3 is TGCAGTGTTTTCCTAGCGGGAGATGTCTACGAGCAGTACTTC. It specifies CSVFLAGDVYEQYF.

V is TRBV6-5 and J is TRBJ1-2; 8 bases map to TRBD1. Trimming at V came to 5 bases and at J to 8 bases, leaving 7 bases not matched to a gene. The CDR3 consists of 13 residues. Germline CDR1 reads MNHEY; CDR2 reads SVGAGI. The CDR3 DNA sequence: TGTGCCAGCAGTCGGGACAGGCAATTCGGCTACACCTTC. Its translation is CASSRDRQFGYTF.

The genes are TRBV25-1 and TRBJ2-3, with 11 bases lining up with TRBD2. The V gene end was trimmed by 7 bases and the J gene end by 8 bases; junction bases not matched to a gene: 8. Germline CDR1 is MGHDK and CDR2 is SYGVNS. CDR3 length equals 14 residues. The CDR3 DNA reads TGTGCCAGCACGGGACTAGCGGCCTTGGGTACGCAGTATTTT. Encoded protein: CASTGLAALGTQYF.

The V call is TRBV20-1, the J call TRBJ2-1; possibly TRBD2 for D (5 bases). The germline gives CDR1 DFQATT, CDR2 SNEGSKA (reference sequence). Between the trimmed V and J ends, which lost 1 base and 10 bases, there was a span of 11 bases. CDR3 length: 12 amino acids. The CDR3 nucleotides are TGCAGTGCTAGAGGCCCTAGCCTAGAGCAGTTCTTC. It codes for CSARGPSLEQFF.

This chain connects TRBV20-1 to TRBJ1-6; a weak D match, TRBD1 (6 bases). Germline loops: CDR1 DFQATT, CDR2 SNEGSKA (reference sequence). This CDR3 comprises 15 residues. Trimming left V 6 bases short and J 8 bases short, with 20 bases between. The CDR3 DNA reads TGCAGTGCAACCATAGGCGGACAGAAAGATTCACCCCTCCACTTT. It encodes CSATIGGQKDSPLHF.

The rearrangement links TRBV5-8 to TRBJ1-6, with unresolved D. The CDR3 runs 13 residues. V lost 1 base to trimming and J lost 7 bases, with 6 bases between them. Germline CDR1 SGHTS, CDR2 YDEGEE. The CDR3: CASSLRQNSPLHF. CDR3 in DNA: TGTGCCAGCAGCTTGAGGCAAAATTCACCCCTCCACTTT. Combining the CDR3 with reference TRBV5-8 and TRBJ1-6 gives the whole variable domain EAGVTQSPTHLIKTRGQQATLRCSPISGHTSVYWYQQALGLGLQFLLWYDEGEERNRGNFPPRFSGRQFPNYSSELNVNALELEDSALYLCASSLRQNSPLHFGNGTRLTVT.

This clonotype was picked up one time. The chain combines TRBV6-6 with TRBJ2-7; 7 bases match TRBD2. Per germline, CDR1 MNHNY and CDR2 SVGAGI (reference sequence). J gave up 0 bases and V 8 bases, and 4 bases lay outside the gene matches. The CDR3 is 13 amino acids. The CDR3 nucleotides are TGTGCCAGCCGGCGGGAGAGCTCCTACGAGCAGTACTTC. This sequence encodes CASRRESSYEQYF.

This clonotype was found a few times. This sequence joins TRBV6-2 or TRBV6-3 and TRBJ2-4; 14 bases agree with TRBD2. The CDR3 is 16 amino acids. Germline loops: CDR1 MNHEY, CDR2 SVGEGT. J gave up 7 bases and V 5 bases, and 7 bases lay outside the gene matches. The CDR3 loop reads CASSQGLAGDGNIQYF. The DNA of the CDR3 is TGTGCCAGCAGTCAGGGACTAGCGGGAGACGGGAACATTCAGTACTTC.

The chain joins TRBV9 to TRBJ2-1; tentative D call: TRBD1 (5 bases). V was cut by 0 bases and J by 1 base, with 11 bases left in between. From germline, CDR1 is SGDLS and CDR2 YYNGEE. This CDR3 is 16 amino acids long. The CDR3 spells CASSVAGAQSYNEQFF. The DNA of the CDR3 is TGTGCCAGCAGCGTAGCTGGGGCTCAATCCTACAATGAGCAGTTCTTC.

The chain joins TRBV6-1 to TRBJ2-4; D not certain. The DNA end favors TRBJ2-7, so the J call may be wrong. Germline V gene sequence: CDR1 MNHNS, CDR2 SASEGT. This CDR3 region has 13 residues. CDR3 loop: CASSELPFYEQYF. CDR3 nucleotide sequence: TGTGCCAGCAGTGAACTCCCCTTTTACGAGCAGTACTTC.

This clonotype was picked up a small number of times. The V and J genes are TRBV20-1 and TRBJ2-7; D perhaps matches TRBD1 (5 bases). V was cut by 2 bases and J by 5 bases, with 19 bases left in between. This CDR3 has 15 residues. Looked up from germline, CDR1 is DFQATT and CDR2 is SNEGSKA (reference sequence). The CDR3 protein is CSARTTQGLFHEQYF. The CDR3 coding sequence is TGCAGTGCTAGAACTACCCAGGGCCTTTTCCACGAGCAGTACTTC.

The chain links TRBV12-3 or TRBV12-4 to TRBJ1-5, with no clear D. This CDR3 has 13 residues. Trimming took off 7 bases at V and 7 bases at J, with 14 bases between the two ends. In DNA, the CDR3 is TGTGCCAGCACTTGGACCGACGAGCAGCCCCAGCATTTT. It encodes CASTWTDEQPQHF.

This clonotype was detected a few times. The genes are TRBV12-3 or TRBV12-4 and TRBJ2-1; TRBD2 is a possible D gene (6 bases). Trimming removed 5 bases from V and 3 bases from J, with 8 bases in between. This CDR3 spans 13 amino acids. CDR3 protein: CASSRGGYNEQFF. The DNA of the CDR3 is TGTGCCAGCAGTCGGGGAGGCTACAATGAGCAGTTCTTC.

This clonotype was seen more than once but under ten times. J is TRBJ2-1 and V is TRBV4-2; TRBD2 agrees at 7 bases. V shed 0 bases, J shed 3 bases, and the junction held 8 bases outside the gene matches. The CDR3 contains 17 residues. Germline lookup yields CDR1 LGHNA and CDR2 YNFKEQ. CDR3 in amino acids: CASSQDGVIAGYNEQFF. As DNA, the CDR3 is TGTGCCAGCAGCCAAGATGGCGTAATAGCGGGCTACAATGAGCAGTTCTTC.

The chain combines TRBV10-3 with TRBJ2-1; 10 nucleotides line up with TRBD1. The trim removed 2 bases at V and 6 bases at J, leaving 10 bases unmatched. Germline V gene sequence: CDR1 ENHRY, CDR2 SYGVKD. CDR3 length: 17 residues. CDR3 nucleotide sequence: TGTGCCATCAGTGAGCGTTCGACAGGGGGCGCCGGCAATGAGCAGTTCTTC. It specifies CAISERSTGGAGNEQFF.

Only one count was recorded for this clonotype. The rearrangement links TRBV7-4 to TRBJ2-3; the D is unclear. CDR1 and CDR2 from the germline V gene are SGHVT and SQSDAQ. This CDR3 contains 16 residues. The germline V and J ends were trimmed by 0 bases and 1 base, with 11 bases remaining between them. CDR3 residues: CASSLARPLRTDTQYF. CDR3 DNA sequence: TGTGCCAGCAGCTTAGCCCGGCCTCTACGCACAGATACGCAGTATTTT.

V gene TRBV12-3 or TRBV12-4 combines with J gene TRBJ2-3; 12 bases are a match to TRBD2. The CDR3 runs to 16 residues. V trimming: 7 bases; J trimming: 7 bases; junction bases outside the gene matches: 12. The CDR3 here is CASIPSGRVSPHTQYF. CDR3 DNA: TGTGCCAGCATCCCTAGCGGGAGGGTGAGCCCCCATACGCAGTATTTT.

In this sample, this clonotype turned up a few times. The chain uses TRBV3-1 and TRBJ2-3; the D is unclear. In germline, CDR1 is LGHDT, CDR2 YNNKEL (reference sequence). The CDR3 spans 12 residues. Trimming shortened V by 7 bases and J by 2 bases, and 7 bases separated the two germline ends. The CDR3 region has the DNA TGTGCCAGCACAGGATTCACAGATACGCAGTATTTT. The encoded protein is CASTGFTDTQYF.

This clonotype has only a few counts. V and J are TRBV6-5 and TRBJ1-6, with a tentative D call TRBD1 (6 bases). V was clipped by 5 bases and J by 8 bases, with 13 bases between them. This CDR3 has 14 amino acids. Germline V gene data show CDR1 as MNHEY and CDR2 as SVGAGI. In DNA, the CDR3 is TGTGCCAGCAGTCCGGGGGACACTTATTCACCCCTCCACTTT. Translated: CASSPGDTYSPLHF.

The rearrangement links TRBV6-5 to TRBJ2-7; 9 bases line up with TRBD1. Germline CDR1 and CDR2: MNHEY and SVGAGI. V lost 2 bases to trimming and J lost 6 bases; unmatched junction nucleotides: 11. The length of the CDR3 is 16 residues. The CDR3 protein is CASSYEQGALVLEQYF. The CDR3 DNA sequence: TGTGCCAGCAGTTACGAACAGGGGGCATTAGTCCTCGAGCAGTACTTC.

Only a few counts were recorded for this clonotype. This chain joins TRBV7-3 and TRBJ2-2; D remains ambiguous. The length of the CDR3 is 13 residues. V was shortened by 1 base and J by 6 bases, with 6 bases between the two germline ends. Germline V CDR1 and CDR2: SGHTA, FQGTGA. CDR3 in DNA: TGTGCCAGCAGCTTAAACAGCGCCGGGGAGCTGTTTTTT. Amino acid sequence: CASSLNSAGELFF. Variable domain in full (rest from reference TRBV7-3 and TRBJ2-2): GAGVSQTPSNKVTEKGKYVELRCDPISGHTALYWYRQSLGQGPEFLIYFQGTGAADDSGLPNDRFFAVRPEGSVSTLKIQRTERGDSAVYLCASSLNSAGELFFGEGSRLTVL.

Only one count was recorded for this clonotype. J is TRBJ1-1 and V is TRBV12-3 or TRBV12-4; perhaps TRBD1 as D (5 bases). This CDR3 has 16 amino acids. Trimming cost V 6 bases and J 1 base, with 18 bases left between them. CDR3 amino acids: CASSPRERDRNTEAFF. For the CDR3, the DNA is TGTGCCAGCAGCCCACGTGAAAGGGACCGGAACACTGAAGCTTTCTTT.

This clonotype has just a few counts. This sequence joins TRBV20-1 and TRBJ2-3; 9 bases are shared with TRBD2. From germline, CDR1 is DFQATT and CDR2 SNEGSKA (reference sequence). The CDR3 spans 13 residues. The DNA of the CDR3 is TGCTCATGCCGCGGGAGGGGTGGGGATACGCAGTATTTT. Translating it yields CSCRGRGGDTQYF.

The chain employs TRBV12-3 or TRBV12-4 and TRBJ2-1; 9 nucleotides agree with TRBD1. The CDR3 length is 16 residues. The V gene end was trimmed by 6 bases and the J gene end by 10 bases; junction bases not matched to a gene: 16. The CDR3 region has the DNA TGTGCCAGCAGCCCGATCGGGACAGGGCGGTTCGGGGAGCAGTTCTTC. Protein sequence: CASSPIGTGRFGEQFF.

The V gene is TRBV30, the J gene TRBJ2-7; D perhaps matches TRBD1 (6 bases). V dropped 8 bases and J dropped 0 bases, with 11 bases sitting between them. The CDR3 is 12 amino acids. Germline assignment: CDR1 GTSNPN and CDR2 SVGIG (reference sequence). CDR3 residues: CARRDNSYEQYF. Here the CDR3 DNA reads TGTGCCCGTAGGGACAACTCCTACGAGCAGTACTTC.

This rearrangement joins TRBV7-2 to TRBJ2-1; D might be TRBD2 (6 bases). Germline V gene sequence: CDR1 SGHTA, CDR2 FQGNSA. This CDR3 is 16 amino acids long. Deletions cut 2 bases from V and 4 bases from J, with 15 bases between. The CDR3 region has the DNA TGTGCCAGCAGCTTACAGGGAGGCGGGAATTACAATGAGCAGTTCTTC. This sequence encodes CASSLQGGGNYNEQFF.

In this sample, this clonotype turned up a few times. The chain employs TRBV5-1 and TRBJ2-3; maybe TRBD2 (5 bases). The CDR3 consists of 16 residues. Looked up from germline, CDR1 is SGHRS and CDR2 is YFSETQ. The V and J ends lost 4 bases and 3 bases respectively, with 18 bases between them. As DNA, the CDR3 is TGCGCCAGCAGCCGACGGGAAAGGGTAACTACAGATACGCAGTATTTT. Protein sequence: CASSRRERVTTDTQYF.

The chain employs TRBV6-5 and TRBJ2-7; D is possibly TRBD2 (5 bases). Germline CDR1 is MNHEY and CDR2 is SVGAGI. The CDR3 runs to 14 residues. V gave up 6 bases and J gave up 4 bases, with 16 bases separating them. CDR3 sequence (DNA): TGTGCCAGCAGCCCGGACTGGAATAAATACGAGCAGTACTTC. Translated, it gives CASSPDWNKYEQYF.

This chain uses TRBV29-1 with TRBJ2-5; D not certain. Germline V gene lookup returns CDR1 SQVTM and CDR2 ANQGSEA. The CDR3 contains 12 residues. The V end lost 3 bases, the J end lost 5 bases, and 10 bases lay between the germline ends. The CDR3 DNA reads TGCAGCGTTGAGGTAAACCGGGAGACCCAGTACTTC. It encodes CSVEVNRETQYF.